This TCR beta chain was recorded in a study of T cell repertoires in cytomegalovirus infection. Study summary: Matching HLA type and CMV infection were both indicated by public TCR beta signatures.

Concerning this clonotype itself: The antigen is undetermined.

General study points: CMV carriers with the relevant HLA were identified by cumulative public TCR beta family frequency. HLA-C-restricted, CMV-specific TCR beta clonotypes were dominant ex vivo.

TCRdb reprocessed the reads via MiXCR and lists one record per CDR3 protein. Here the sample spans about 740,000 distinct CDR3 sequences, roughly 35% being singletons. The CDR3 has 14 amino acids. CDR1 SGHAT and CDR2 FQNNGV come from the germline V gene. The ends were cut back, 5 bases at V and 1 base at J, with 11 bases in the middle. The sequencing input was PBMCs. The V gene is TRBV11-2, the J gene TRBJ1-1; no clear D gene. The clonotype comes from a human donor in good health (CMV status not recorded). Some clones in this sample may be carry-over from other donors' samples. The CDR3 loop is CASSLLAPNTEAFF. CDR3 in DNA: TGTGCCAGCAGCCTACTCGCCCCGAACACTGAAGCTTTCTTT.